This is a list of T cell receptor beta chains from one sample in a study of cytomegalovirus exposure and HLA in healthy donors. Profiling relied on immunoSEQ multiplex PCR, and the TCRdb table lists in-frame clones only, not all of them. The data hold 76,000 or so clones, with 65% to 80% observed a single time. Sequenced input: PBMCs. These receptors were obtained from a man younger than 40 in good health and CMV-seronegative. Both conserved end residues are trimmed from each CDR3.

J,V,CDR3
TRBJ2-6,TRBV4-2,ASSRPPGDSLSGANVLT
TRBJ2-7,TRBV28,ASSGTGFVRQY
TRBJ2-5,TRBV28,ASRTPGGETQY
TRBJ2-2,TRBV27,ASSLFGGRNTGELF
TRBJ1-2,TRBV18,ASSSARGGDNYGYT
TRBJ2-2,TRBV5-5,ASCDSPANTGELF
TRBJ1-1,TRBV4-1,ASSFARGGTEAF
TRBJ2-1,TRBV6-1,ASSEFSNEQF
TRBJ2-7,TRBV4-2,ASSQVGGEAYEQY
TRBJ2-3,TRBV18,ASSPPWERTDTQY
TRBJ2-7,TRBV27,ASSLGGPYEQY
TRBJ2-2,TRBV29-1,SGGLLTGELF
TRBJ2-2,TRBV4-2,ASSPGESGGADTGELF
TRBJ2-1,TRBV5-4,ASSLSSNEQF
TRBJ2-1,TRBV5-6,ASSLASSWNEQF
TRBJ1-1,TRBV14,ASSLPGGEAF
TRBJ1-5,TRBV7-2,ASSQQGVSNQPQH
TRBJ1-1,TRBV4-1,ASSQDKRGVNTEAF